One and the same sample provided the 15 T cell receptor beta chains below, sequenced in a study of blood T cell repertoires in COVID-19. Data came from immunoSEQ multiplex PCR; TCRdb stores just in-frame clones and leaves some out. In the table there are roughly 91,000 clones, roughly 84% of which are singletons. Sequencing was performed on peripheral blood. Source of these receptors: a man aged 65 to 85 with acute or convalescent COVID-19.

This clone was counted a few times. The chain recombines TRBV7-8 with TRBJ1-1; 9 nucleotides align to TRBD1. The CDR3 runs to 17 residues. Germline V gene data show CDR1 as SGHVS and CDR2 as FQNEAQ. V was pared by 3 bases and J by 0 bases, with 8 bases of the junction left unmatched. DNA for the CDR3: TGTGCCAGCAGCTTCTTTGCTACAGGGGGCATGAACACTGAAGCTTTCTTT. The encoded protein is CASSFFATGGMNTEAFF.

This clone was observed a single time. The chain carries TRBV9 and TRBJ2-1; D unresolved. From germline, CDR1 is SGDLS and CDR2 YYNGEE. The CDR3 runs 14 residues. V dropped 3 bases and J dropped 6 bases, with 13 bases sitting between them. The CDR3 sequence: CASSGGRRGNEQFF. CDR3 coding DNA: TGTGCCAGCAGCGGAGGTAGGCGTGGCAATGAGCAGTTCTTC.

The chain joins TRBV6-6 to TRBJ2-7; 10 positions agree with TRBD1. The CDR3 loop spans 14 amino acids. Trimming at V came to 2 bases and at J to 6 bases, leaving 4 bases not matched to a gene. The germline V gene encodes CDR1 MNHNY and CDR2 SVGAGI (reference sequence). DNA of the CDR3: TGTGCCAGCAGTTACCCGGACAGGGGGGGCGAGCAGTACTTC. This gives the protein CASSYPDRGGEQYF.

There are a few counts of this clone. The J gene is TRBJ1-6, the V gene TRBV2, with a tentative D call TRBD1 (5 bases). Trimming removed 7 bases from V and 7 bases from J, with 20 bases in between. CDR3 length: 16 amino acids. The germline V gene has CDR1 SNHLY and CDR2 FYNNEI. The CDR3 DNA reads as TGTGCCAGCATCCCAGGCCCAACGCGGGGGAATTCACCCCTCCACTTT. Its protein is CASIPGPTRGNSPLHF.

V and J are TRBV4-1 and TRBJ1-4; D remains unclear. The CDR3 totals 15 residues. The V and J ends lost 1 base and 3 bases respectively, with 9 bases between them. CDR1 and CDR2 from the germline V gene are MGHRA and YSYEKL. The CDR3 DNA follows: TGCGCCAGCAGCCAAGGGCAGGCGCCTAATGAAAAACTGTTTTTT. This codes for CASSQGQAPNEKLFF.

The gene calls are TRBV7-2 and TRBJ2-1, with 8 bases that match TRBD1. There are 15 residues in the CDR3. Germline V lookup: CDR1 SGHTA, CDR2 FQGNSA. Trimming at V came to 5 bases and at J to 4 bases, leaving 7 bases not matched to a gene. The CDR3 protein is CASSLQGDQYNEQFF. Written as DNA, the CDR3 is TGTGCCAGCAGCCTACAGGGGGATCAATACAATGAGCAGTTCTTC.

This clone is a singleton in its sample. The chain links TRBV6-5 to TRBJ1-6; D not resolved. The V gene's germline CDR1 is MNHEY and CDR2 SVGAGI. The CDR3 loop spans 12 amino acids. V was cut by 8 bases and J by 4 bases, with 6 bases left in between. DNA for the CDR3: TGTGCCAGCCGGGAGTATAATTCACCCCTCCACTTT. Its translation is CASREYNSPLHF.

The chain combines TRBV11-2 with TRBJ1-3; unclear D gene. CDR3 length: 14 residues. Trimming pared 4 bases from V and 2 bases from J, leaving 9 bases between. CDR1 is SGHAT, CDR2 FQNNGV, per germline. The CDR3 here is CASSYPAPGNTIYF. As DNA, the CDR3 is TGTGCCAGCAGCTATCCCGCGCCTGGAAACACCATATATTTT. The variable domain in full, completed from reference TRBV11-2 and TRBJ1-3, reads EAGVAQSPRYKIIEKRQSVAFWCNPISGHATLYWYQQILGQGPKLLIQFQNNGVVDDSQLPKDRFSAERLKGVDSTLKIQPAKLEDSAVYLCASSYPAPGNTIYFGEGSWLTVV.

This clone was seen a handful of times. The chain has TRBV19 and TRBJ1-2; the D gene is possibly TRBD1 (6 bases). Germline CDR1 reads LNHDA; CDR2 reads SQIVND (reference sequence). CDR3 length: 13 amino acids. The V end lost 10 bases, the J end lost 4 bases, and 16 bases lay between the germline ends. CDR3 sequence reads: CATVGTGTYGYTF. The DNA of the CDR3 is TGTGCCACCGTTGGAACAGGGACCTATGGCTACACCTTC. The full variable domain, its missing parts supplied by reference TRBV19 and TRBJ1-2, is DGGITQSPKYLFRKEGQNVTLSCEQNLNHDAMYWYRQDPGQGLRLIYYSQIVNDFQKGDIAEGYSVSREKKESFPLTVTSAQKNPTAFYLCATVGTGTYGYTFGSGTRLTVV.

The rearrangement links TRBV10-2 to TRBJ1-2; the D gene is possibly TRBD1 (6 bases). The ends were cut back, 7 bases at V and 0 bases at J, with 15 bases in the middle. The CDR3 has 15 amino acids. Germline V gene data show CDR1 as WSHSY and CDR2 as SAAADI. This CDR3 is CASTRTGQTNYGYTF. In nucleotides, the CDR3 is TGCGCCAGCACCCGAACAGGGCAGACTAACTATGGCTACACCTTC.

The chain couples TRBV4-1 to TRBJ2-3; D uncertain. This CDR3 has 13 amino acids. Germline-derived CDR1 and CDR2 are MGHRA and YSYEKL. Between the trimmed V and J ends, which lost 1 base and 3 bases, there was a span of 5 bases. CDR3 region: CASSQVLTDTQYF. In nucleotides, the CDR3 is TGCGCCAGCAGCCAAGTCTTGACAGATACGCAGTATTTT.

The chain uses TRBV5-1 and TRBJ1-6; tentative D call: TRBD1 (6 bases). Germline CDR1 is SGHRS and CDR2 is YFSETQ. The CDR3 has 13 amino acids. The V and J ends lost 4 bases and 8 bases respectively, with 10 bases between them. CDR3 loop: CASSVYRDSPLHF. CDR3 in DNA: TGCGCCAGCAGCGTATACAGGGATTCACCCCTCCACTTT.

V is TRBV11-2 and J is TRBJ1-4; D might be TRBD1 (5 bases). The V and J ends lost 5 bases and 8 bases respectively, with 6 bases between them. Germline V gene sequence: CDR1 SGHAT, CDR2 FQNNGV. The CDR3 is 11 amino acids. This CDR3 is CASSRGEKLFF. The DNA for the CDR3 is TGTGCCAGCAGCAGGGGAGAAAAACTGTTTTTT.

The gene calls are TRBV24-1 and TRBJ2-1; perhaps TRBD1 as D (5 bases). CDR3 length: 16 residues. V lost 3 bases to trimming and J lost 8 bases, with 19 bases between them. In germline, CDR1 is KGHDR, CDR2 SFDVKD. CDR3 residues: CATSDPKAGMYDEQFF. The CDR3 bases are TGTGCCACCAGTGATCCTAAGGCAGGGATGTACGATGAGCAGTTCTTC.

The chain links TRBV9 to TRBJ2-3, with 7 bases lining up with TRBD2. Trimming removed 5 bases from V and 0 bases from J; junction bases left unmatched: 3. The germline gives CDR1 SGDLS, CDR2 YYNGEE. The CDR3 consists of 14 residues. The DNA for the CDR3 is TGTGCCAGCAGGGGAGGGGCCAGCACAGATACGCAGTATTTT. This sequence encodes CASRGGASTDTQYF.